The 9 T cell receptor beta chains below all came from one sample that was sequenced in a study of shared clonotypes between healthy human individuals. Clones were sequenced by immunoSEQ multiplex PCR, and TCRdb holds only the in-frame ones, with some missing. Here the sample spans about 640,000 clones, about two thirds being singletons. Sample: memory CD4+ T cells sorted from blood. Subset: CD45RA-negative fraction. Receptors originate from a woman aged 25 to 45 in good health.

The chain employs TRBV6-5 and TRBJ2-7; D gene uncertain. CDR3 size: 13 residues. V lost 3 bases to trimming and J lost 5 bases, with 11 bases between them. Looked up from germline, CDR1 is MNHEY and CDR2 is SVGAGI. CDR3 residues: CASSYTGKDEQYF. The DNA for the CDR3 is TGTGCCAGCAGTTATACTGGGAAGGACGAGCAGTACTTC.

V gene TRBV2 combines with J gene TRBJ2-7; 9 positions agree with TRBD2. From germline, CDR1 is SNHLY and CDR2 FYNNEI. V gave up 6 bases and J gave up 1 base; unmatched junction bases: 7. CDR3 length: 15 amino acids. The CDR3 nucleotides read TGTGCCAGCAGGTCGCCCCTAGCGGGGTCCTACGAGCAGTACTTC. The encoded protein is CASRSPLAGSYEQYF.

This clone was recorded many times. V usage is TRBV7-9 and J usage is TRBJ2-3, with TRBD2 matching over 8 bases. J gave up 2 bases and V 5 bases, and 3 bases lay outside the gene matches. CDR1 is SEHNR, CDR2 FQNEAQ, per germline (reference sequence). The CDR3 has 14 amino acids. CDR3 sequence reads: CASSPTSATDTQYF. In nucleotides, the CDR3 is TGTGCCAGCAGCCCGACTAGCGCCACAGATACGCAGTATTTT.

This clone was seen only a few times. The rearrangement links TRBV7-3 to TRBJ2-3; 8 bases align to TRBD1. CDR1 is SGHTA, CDR2 FQGTGA, per germline. V shed 4 bases and J 3 bases; nucleotides not matched to a gene: 3. The CDR3 is 14 amino acids. The DNA for the CDR3 is TGTGCCAGCAGCTCTGGACAGGGAACAGATACGCAGTATTTT. It encodes CASSSGQGTDTQYF.

This clone occurred a few times. The rearrangement uses TRBV5-1 and TRBJ2-7; weak D call: TRBD1 (5 bases). The CDR3 spans 15 residues. Germline CDR1 SGHRS, CDR2 YFSETQ. Trimming pared 0 bases from V and 0 bases from J, leaving 10 bases between. The CDR3 spells CASSLVRTFSYEQYF. The CDR3 bases are TGCGCCAGCAGCTTGGTACGGACATTCTCCTACGAGCAGTACTTC.

This chain uses TRBV4-2 with TRBJ2-6; D possibly corresponds to TRBD2 (5 bases). CDR3 size: 16 residues. CDR1 is LGHNA and CDR2 is YNFKEQ in the germline V gene. Trimming pared 2 bases from V and 5 bases from J, leaving 13 bases between. CDR3 DNA sequence: TGTGCCAGCAGCCAAATAACTTCGGGAAGGGCCAACGTCCTGACTTTC. Amino acids: CASSQITSGRANVLTF.

The chain joins TRBV4-1 to TRBJ1-5; no clear D gene. The length of the CDR3 is 15 residues. Germline V lookup: CDR1 MGHRA, CDR2 YSYEKL. Trimming shortened V by 4 bases and J by 5 bases, and 15 bases separated the two germline ends. The CDR3 coding sequence is TGCGCCAGCAGCCTCGCCGCCACAGCCCATCAGCCCCAGCATTTT. The encoded protein is CASSLAATAHQPQHF.

This chain joins TRBV28 and TRBJ2-3; D uncertain. Per the germline V gene, CDR1 is MDHEN and CDR2 is SYDVKM. Trimming removed 6 bases from V and 9 bases from J, with 10 bases in between. The CDR3 extends over 11 amino acids. CDR3 in DNA: TGTGCCAGCAGCTTAATAGGGACGCAGTATTTT. This encodes CASSLIGTQYF. The whole variable domain, filled in from reference TRBV28 and TRBJ2-3, reads DVKVTQSSRYLVKRTGEKVFLECVQDMDHENMFWYRQDPGLGLRLIYFSYDVKMKEKGDIPEGYSVSREKKERFSLILESASTNQTSMYLCASSLIGTQYFGPGTRLTVL.

V usage is TRBV30 and J usage is TRBJ2-1; possibly TRBD1 for D (6 bases). V dropped 2 bases and J dropped 10 bases, with 15 bases sitting between them. Germline CDR1 GTSNPN, CDR2 SVGIG (reference sequence). CDR3 length: 13 residues. CDR3 in amino acids: CAWSPDSTGEQFF. CDR3 bases: TGTGCCTGGAGTCCGGACAGCACGGGGGAGCAGTTCTTC.